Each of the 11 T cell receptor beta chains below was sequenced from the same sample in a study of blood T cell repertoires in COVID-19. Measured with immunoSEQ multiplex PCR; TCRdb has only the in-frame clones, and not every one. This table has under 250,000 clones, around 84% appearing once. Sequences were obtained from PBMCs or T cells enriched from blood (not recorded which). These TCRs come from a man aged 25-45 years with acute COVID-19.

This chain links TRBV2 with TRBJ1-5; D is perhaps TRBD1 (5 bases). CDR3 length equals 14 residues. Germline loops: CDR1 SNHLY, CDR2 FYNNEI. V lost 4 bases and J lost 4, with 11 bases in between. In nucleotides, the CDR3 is TGTGCCAGCAGTGCGAATAAGGGGAATCAGCCCCAGCATTTT. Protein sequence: CASSANKGNQPQHF.

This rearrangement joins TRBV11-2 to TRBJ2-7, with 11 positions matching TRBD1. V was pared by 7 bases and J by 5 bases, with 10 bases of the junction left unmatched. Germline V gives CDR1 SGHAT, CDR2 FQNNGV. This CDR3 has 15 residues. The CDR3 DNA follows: TGTGCCAGCACCCTTGGGGACAGGGGGGGCCACGAGCAGTACTTC. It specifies CASTLGDRGGHEQYF.

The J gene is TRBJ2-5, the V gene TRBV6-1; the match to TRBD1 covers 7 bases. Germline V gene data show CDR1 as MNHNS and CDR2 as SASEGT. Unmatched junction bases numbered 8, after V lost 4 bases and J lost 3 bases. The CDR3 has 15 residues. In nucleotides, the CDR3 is TGTGCCAGCAGTGGACAGGGTGCCTCCAAAGAGACCCAGTACTTC. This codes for CASSGQGASKETQYF.

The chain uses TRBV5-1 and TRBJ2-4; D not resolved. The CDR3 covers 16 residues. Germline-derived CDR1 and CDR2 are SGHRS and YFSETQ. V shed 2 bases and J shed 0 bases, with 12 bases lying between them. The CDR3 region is CASSFTPELAKNIQYF. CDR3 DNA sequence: TGCGCCAGCAGCTTCACCCCTGAGTTAGCCAAAAACATTCAGTACTTC.

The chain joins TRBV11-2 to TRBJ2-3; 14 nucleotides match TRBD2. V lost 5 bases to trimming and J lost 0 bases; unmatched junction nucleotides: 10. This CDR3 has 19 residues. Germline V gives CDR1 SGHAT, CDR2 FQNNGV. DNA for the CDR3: TGTGCCAGCAGCACCCGACTAGCGGGGGGGCCCATAAGCACAGATACGCAGTATTTT. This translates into CASSTRLAGGPISTDTQYF.

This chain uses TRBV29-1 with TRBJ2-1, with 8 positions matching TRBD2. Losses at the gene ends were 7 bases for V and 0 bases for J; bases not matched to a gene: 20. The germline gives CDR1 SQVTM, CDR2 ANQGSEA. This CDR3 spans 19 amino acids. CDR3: CSAGGATALGLASYNEQFF. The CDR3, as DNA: TGCAGCGCCGGGGGGGCGACAGCGTTAGGACTAGCCTCCTACAATGAGCAGTTCTTC.

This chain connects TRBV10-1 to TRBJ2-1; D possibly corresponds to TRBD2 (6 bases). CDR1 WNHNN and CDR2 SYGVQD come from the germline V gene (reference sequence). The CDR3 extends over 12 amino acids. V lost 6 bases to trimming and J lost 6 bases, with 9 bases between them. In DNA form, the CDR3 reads TGCGCCAGCAGGGGTAGCGGCAATGAGCAGTTCTTC. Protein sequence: CASRGSGNEQFF.

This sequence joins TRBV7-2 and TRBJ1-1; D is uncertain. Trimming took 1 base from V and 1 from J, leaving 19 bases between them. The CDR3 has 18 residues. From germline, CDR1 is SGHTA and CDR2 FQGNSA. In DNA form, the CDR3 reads TGTGCCAGCAGCTTAGAAGGGCTATGGGCGGGCAAGAACACTGAAGCTTTCTTT. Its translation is CASSLEGLWAGKNTEAFF.

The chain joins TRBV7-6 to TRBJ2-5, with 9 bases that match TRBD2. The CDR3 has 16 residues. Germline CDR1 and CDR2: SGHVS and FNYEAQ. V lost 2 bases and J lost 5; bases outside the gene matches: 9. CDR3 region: CASSLMASGEFETQYF. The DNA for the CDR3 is TGTGCCAGCAGCTTAATGGCTAGCGGGGAATTCGAGACCCAGTACTTC.

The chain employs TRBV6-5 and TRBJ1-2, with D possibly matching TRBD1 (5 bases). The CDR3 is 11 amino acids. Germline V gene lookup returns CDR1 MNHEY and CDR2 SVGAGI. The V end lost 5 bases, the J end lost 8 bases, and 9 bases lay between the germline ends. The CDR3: CASSTTGGYTF. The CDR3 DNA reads TGTGCCAGCAGTACAACAGGAGGCTACACCTTC.

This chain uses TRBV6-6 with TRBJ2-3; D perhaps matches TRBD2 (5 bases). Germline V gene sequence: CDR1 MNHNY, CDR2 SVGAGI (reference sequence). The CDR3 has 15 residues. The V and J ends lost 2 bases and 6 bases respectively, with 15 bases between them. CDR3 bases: TGTGCCAGCAGTTACGAGGGCCTCCTTGCGGATACGCAGTATTTT. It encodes CASSYEGLLADTQYF.